This T cell receptor (beta chain) was identified in a study of CD8 T cells in ankylosing spondylitis (dated by TCRdb to the late 2010s). About the full investigation: To find TCR variants linked to disease, the study profiled T cell receptor beta repertoires in ankylosing spondylitis patients and healthy donors. The full study cohort was made up of about 25 ankylosing spondylitis patients and approximately 100 healthy donors. Peripheral blood was sampled, and synovial fluid was additionally collected from ankylosing spondylitis patients. Broad study findings and their caveats: Blood from ankylosing spondylitis patients appeared to be characterized by a TCR beta motif made up of under ten highly homologous amino acid variants. According to the report, matched synovial fluid samples from ankylosing spondylitis patients were significantly enriched for the disease-linked clones. Some of the motif variants had been reported before in the synovial fluid and blood of reactive arthritis patients, a finding that suggests common disease-initiation mechanisms. The disease-linked clones showed a CD8+ phenotype and occurred at relatively low frequencies in peripheral blood.

This clonotype was detected many times. This receptor's antigen is unknown. Base qualities are missing; no much larger clone stands one base away. CDR1 is given as DFQATT and CDR2 as SNEGSKA, both from the germline V gene (reference sequence). From its cysteine to its phenylalanine, the CDR3 spans 12 amino acids. Of all the DNA, just the CDR3 is kept, 36 bases in frame from base 1. The germline ends are 6 bases apart after V is trimmed by 0 bases and J by 5 bases. This sample was sequenced with an Illumina HiSeq 2500. TCR beta libraries were prepared by quantitative 5'-RACE with molecular barcodes. As for how the authors treated the data: To identify disease-linked TCR variants, a new computational method was used, one built on a probabilistic model of VDJ rearrangement. TCRdb reworked the public reads: Q25 trimming with fastp, MiXCR clone assembly, productive beta chains retained. Rows with one shared CDR3 protein collapse into an entry with the most common genes and DNA. TCRdb, not the authors, supplied the V and J calls. The sample table lists 700,000 to 850,000 distinct CDR3 sequences, approximately 12% of them with a count of one. Of the sample, approximately 0.5% is held by the ten largest clones.

Source material: blood, either unsorted or a sorted T cell fraction (not recorded which). The chain joins TRBV20-1 to TRBJ2-3; there is no confident call for the D gene. The receptor comes from a male donor with ankylosing spondylitis. At the DNA level, the sequence is TGCAGTGCTAGAGACCTCCGAGATACGCAGTATTTT. Its amino acids are CSARDLRDTQYF.